The 3 T cell receptor beta chains reported below all come from one sample, sequenced in a study of blood T cell repertoires in COVID-19. Using immunoSEQ multiplex PCR, the repertoire was profiled, and TCRdb retains in-frame clones only, with some absent. This table has 380,000 or so clones, less than 90% appearing once. The sequenced sample consisted of peripheral blood. The receptors shown here come from a woman between 55 and 75 years old with COVID-19, enrolled during active disease.

This clone showed up just a few times. The chain combines TRBV5-1 with TRBJ1-2; unclear D gene. Trimming pared 0 bases from V and 7 bases from J, leaving 10 bases between. The CDR3 contains 13 residues. In germline, CDR1 is SGHRS, CDR2 YFSETQ. CDR3 nucleotides: TGCGCCAGCAGCTTGGGAACGCTGAGTGGCTACACCTTC. Its protein is CASSLGTLSGYTF. Combining the CDR3 with reference TRBV5-1 and TRBJ1-2 gives the whole variable domain KAGVTQTPRYLIKTRGQQVTLSCSPISGHRSVSWYQQTPGQGLQFLFEYFSETQRNKGNFPGRFSGRQFSNSRSEMNVSTLELGDSALYLCASSLGTLSGYTFGSGTRLTVV.

This clone was seen a few times. The chain carries TRBV5-1 and TRBJ1-5; TRBD1 is a possible D gene (5 bases). Looked up from germline, CDR1 is SGHRS and CDR2 is YFSETQ. CDR3 length equals 16 residues. With 0 bases removed from V and 3 bases from J, the gap between germline ends came to 13 bases. CDR3 residues: CASSLDAGLNNQPQHF. The CDR3, as DNA: TGCGCCAGCAGCTTGGACGCAGGGCTGAACAATCAGCCCCAGCATTTT.

This clone was counted at least ten times. The chain couples TRBV11-2 to TRBJ2-7; 7 nucleotides align to TRBD1. The CDR3 extends over 16 amino acids. In germline, CDR1 is SGHAT, CDR2 FQNNGV. The junction had 13 bases not matched to a gene; V was cut back by 6 bases and J by 2 bases. CDR3 coding DNA: TGTGCCAGCAGTCCTATCAGGGGCCAGGGGGCCTACGAGCAGTACTTC. It is translated as CASSPIRGQGAYEQYF. Combining the CDR3 with reference TRBV11-2 and TRBJ2-7 gives the whole variable domain EAGVAQSPRYKIIEKRQSVAFWCNPISGHATLYWYQQILGQGPKLLIQFQNNGVVDDSQLPKDRFSAERLKGVDSTLKIQPAKLEDSAVYLCASSPIRGQGAYEQYFGPGTRLTVT.